Listed below are T cell receptor beta chains from one sample, sequenced in a study of OX40 agonist ivuxolimab in advanced cancers. The data were produced by immunoSEQ multiplex PCR, yet TCRdb's version contains in-frame clones alone and is incomplete. The sample records tens of thousands of clones, around four fifths being singletons. The sample was CD4+ or CD8+ T cells sorted from blood, taken in a trial of the OX40 agonist ivuxolimab. These TCRs come from an adult with an advanced solid tumor such as melanoma, head and neck, liver or kidney cancer. CDR3s leave out the opening cysteine and the closing phenylalanine or tryptophan. Fields, in order: clone size, J gene, V gene, CDR3 protein. Not all rows give a size; the values are once, few, many and, for expanded clones, a class.

size: .
J: TRBJ2-7
V: TRBV6-5
CDR3: ASSTPGEQY

size: .
J: TRBJ1-1
V: TRBV6-5
CDR3: ASSPGAEFGKAF

size: .
J: TRBJ2-2
V: TRBV4-2
CDR3: ASSQWSAGGQGAGELF

size: .
J: TRBJ1-3
V: TRBV7-9
CDR3: ASSLGESGNTIY

size: .
J: TRBJ1-5
V: TRBV9
CDR3: ASSFNDGQPQH

size: .
J: TRBJ1-2
V: TRBV7-9
CDR3: ASSIEGGGYGYT

size: .
J: TRBJ2-5
V: TRBV4-1
CDR3: ASSQGALAGGPGETQY

size: .
J: TRBJ1-6
V: TRBV27
CDR3: ASSSQDREDNSPLH

size: .
J: TRBJ1-5
V: TRBV5-1
CDR3: ASSLMSGQPQH

size: .
J: TRBJ1-4
V: TRBV7-9
CDR3: ASSRSFEGEKLF

size: once
J: TRBJ1-3
V: TRBV11-3
CDR3: ASSSGSGNTIY

size: once
J: TRBJ2-5
V: TRBV2
CDR3: ASSARTGGSRETQY

size: .
J: TRBJ2-3
V: TRBV2
CDR3: ASSEMNVPNTQY

size: .
J: TRBJ2-3
V: TRBV19
CDR3: ASSHQTSTDTQY

size: .
J: TRBJ2-1
V: TRBV11-3
CDR3: ASSSPSAEQF

size: .
J: TRBJ1-4
V: TRBV27
CDR3: ASRRDRAAEKLF

size: .
J: TRBJ2-3
V: TRBV4-2
CDR3: ASSRTSTDTQY

size: .
J: TRBJ1-6
V: TRBV30
CDR3: AWSQGQSNSPLH

size: few
J: TRBJ2-1
V: TRBV7-9
CDR3: ASSLDRGVEEQF

size: .
J: TRBJ1-2
V: TRBV15
CDR3: ATSSGQGEGYT

size: few
J: TRBJ1-6
V: TRBV10-3
CDR3: AISERGEDSPLH

size: few
J: TRBJ2-3
V: TRBV11-2
CDR3: ASSRDYDTDTQY

size: few
J: TRBJ2-7
V: TRBV19
CDR3: ASSVGRSNEQY